This is a list of T cell receptor beta chains from one sample in a study of T-cell reconstitution after alpha-beta-depleted transplantation in children. TCRdb called the PCR reads again in MiXCR, with one record for every CDR3 protein. Of some 600,000 distinct CDR3 sequences in the sample, around 17% were seen once. Material: PBMCs from the stem cell graft donor, obtained from the stem cell graft. Source of these receptors: a human donor who donated a stem cell graft to a child with acute myeloid leukemia. Both conserved end residues are part of each CDR3. The D gene is left open where the match is weak.

>TRBJ2-1|TRBV29-1|TRBD1
CSLGTGYNNEQFF
>TRBJ1-1|TRBV6-1|.
CASSELVSGTEAFF
>TRBJ1-4|TRBV20-1|.
CSVVGNEKLFF
>TRBJ1-2|TRBV20-1|TRBD1
CSARDREDYGYTF
>TRBJ2-7|TRBV27|.
CASSYMMGPYEQYF
>TRBJ2-3|TRBV6-1|.
CASSLAGSEGDTQYF
>TRBJ2-1|TRBV7-2|TRBD2
CASSFSGGAREQFF
>TRBJ1-5|TRBV6-1|TRBD1
CASRPLGQGANQPQHF
>TRBJ2-3|TRBV6-5|TRBD1
CASSYSSWDSSDTQYF
>TRBJ1-4|TRBV7-2|TRBD1
CASSPARDSYEKLFF
>TRBJ1-5|TRBV27|TRBD1
CASSIDRGSQPQHF
>TRBJ1-5|TRBV4-2|.
CASSQVVGGDHPQHF
>TRBJ1-5|TRBV7-3|.
CASSSYTVSNQPQHF
>TRBJ2-7|TRBV30|.
CAWSVRRVYEQYF
>TRBJ1-4|TRBV28|TRBD1
CASSKNPEQGWVNEKLFF
>TRBJ2-3|TRBV25-1|TRBD1
CASSFYGTGTDTQYF
>TRBJ1-1|TRBV5-6|.
CASSLVPDGAVEAFF
>TRBJ1-2|TRBV29-1|.
CSVEIGRGGGYTF
>TRBJ2-3|TRBV20-1|TRBD2
CSARGVGDTQYF
>TRBJ2-5|TRBV20-1|TRBD2
CSARWLAGGPQETQYF
>TRBJ2-6|TRBV20-1|.
CSAGRSGANVLTF
>TRBJ1-1|TRBV20-1|.
CSARDLEVGRRNTEAFF
>TRBJ2-2|TRBV9|.
CASNSWGEGTGELFF
>TRBJ1-5|TRBV4-3|.
CASSQEVGAKPQHF
>TRBJ2-7|TRBV6-2/TRBV6-3|.
CASSYTLGGSLLGQYF
>TRBJ2-7|TRBV12-3/TRBV12-4|TRBD1
CASSFTGQGTYEQYF
>TRBJ1-2|TRBV6-5|.
CASSYSKAVNYGYTF
>TRBJ2-6|TRBV12-3/TRBV12-4|.
CASKTRGSGANVLTF
>TRBJ2-4|TRBV20-1|TRBD1
CSARRRGTGEGKNIQYF
>TRBJ2-3|TRBV7-8|TRBD2
CASSSSGGPPDTQYF
>TRBJ1-4|TRBV20-1|.
CSASQGRGVFF
>TRBJ2-5|TRBV6-2/TRBV6-3|.
CASSYDRPRQETQYF
>TRBJ2-1|TRBV20-1|.
CSANGLGGRNEQFF
>TRBJ1-1|TRBV29-1|.
CSADWGTEAFF
>TRBJ2-1|TRBV29-1|.
CSVRVYNEQFF
>TRBJ2-3|TRBV5-1|.
CASSRDGMITDTQYF
>TRBJ1-1|TRBV5-5|.
CASSAYRESTEAFF
>TRBJ1-1|TRBV7-2|.
CASSSGPVNTEAFF
>TRBJ2-3|TRBV9|.
CASSVSPRGQATDTQYF
>TRBJ2-5|TRBV6-6|TRBD1
CASSYRQGETQYF
>TRBJ2-1|TRBV30|.
CATRPGHGEQFF
>TRBJ2-2|TRBV29-1|.
CSVGPSGDGELFF
>TRBJ1-5|TRBV12-3/TRBV12-4|.
CASSHRDAWTQPQHF
>TRBJ2-3|TRBV13|.
CASSLSNSRPYF
>TRBJ1-1|TRBV5-1|.
CASSNLGTLNTEAFF
>TRBJ2-5|TRBV28|TRBD1
CASSLSTGGKETQYF
>TRBJ2-6|TRBV9|TRBD1
CASSGRTGAGANVLTF
>TRBJ1-1|TRBV7-2|.
CASSLGWRQDTEAFF